The source of this TCR beta chain is a study of blood T cells in healthy people across ages. The study, taken as a whole, reports: Greater diversity and more naive CD4+ cells were seen in long-lived donors than in aged donors. The study regarded diversity estimates from one million T cells as underestimates.

CDR3 length: 15 residues. The germline V gene has CDR1 MNHEY and CDR2 SVGEGT. Combining a sample-barcoded 5' primer with a J-beta primer mix, a second PCR ran for roughly 7 to 12 cycles. A single record per CDR3 protein comes from TCRdb applying MiXCR to the 5' RACE reads. The sample contains around 600,000 distinct CDR3 sequences, around 50% of which appear only once. About this clonotype: Its specificity is not known.

This chain links TRBV6-2 or TRBV6-3 with TRBJ2-3; D possibly corresponds to TRBD2 (5 bases). Specimen: blood. The receptor's source is a man at least 80 years old in good health. CDR3 amino acids: CASTGAGIRTDTQYF. The CDR3 coding sequence is TGTGCTTCGACGGGTGCCGGGATCCGCACAGATACGCAGTATTTT.